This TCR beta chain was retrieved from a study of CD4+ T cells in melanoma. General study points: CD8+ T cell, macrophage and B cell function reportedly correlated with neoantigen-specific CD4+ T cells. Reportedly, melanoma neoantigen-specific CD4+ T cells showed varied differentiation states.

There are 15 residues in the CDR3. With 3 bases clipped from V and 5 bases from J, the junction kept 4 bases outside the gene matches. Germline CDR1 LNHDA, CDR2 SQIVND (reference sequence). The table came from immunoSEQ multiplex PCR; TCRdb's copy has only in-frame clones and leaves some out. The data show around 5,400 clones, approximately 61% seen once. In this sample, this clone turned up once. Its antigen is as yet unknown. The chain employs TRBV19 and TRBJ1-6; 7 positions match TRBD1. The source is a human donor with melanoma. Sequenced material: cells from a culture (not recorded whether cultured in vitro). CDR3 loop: CASSMRRGNNSPLHF. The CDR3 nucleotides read TGTGCCAGTAGTATGCGCAGGGGGAATAATTCACCCCTCCACTTT.